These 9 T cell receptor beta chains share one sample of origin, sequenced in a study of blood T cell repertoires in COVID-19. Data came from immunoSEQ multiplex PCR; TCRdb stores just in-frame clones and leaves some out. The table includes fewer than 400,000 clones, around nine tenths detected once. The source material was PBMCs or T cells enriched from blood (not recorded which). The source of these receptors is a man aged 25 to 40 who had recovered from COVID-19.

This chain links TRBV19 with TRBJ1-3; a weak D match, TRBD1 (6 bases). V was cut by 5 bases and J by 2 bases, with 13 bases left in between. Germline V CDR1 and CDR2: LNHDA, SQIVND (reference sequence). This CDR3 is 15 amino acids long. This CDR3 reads CASSFLQGPGNTIYF. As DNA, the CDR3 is TGTGCCAGTAGTTTCCTACAGGGACCTGGAAACACCATATATTTT.

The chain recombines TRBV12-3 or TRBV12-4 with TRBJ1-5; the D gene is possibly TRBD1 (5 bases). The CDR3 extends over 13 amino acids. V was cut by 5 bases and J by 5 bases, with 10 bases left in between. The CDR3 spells CASSTRRDQPQHF. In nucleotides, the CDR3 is TGTGCCAGCAGTACCCGCAGGGATCAGCCCCAGCATTTT.

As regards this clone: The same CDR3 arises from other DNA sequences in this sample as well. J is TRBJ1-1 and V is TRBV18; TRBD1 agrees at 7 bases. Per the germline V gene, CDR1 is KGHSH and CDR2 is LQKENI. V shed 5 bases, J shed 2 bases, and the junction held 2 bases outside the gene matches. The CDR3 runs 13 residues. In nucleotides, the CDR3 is TGTGCCAGCTCAGGACAGGCTAACACTGAAGCTTTCTTT. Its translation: CASSGQANTEAFF.

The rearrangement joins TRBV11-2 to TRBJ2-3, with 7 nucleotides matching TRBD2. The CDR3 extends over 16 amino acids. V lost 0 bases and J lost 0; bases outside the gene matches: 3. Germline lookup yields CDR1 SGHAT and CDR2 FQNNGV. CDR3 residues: CASSLEWRGSTDTQYF. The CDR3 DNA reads TGTGCCAGCAGCTTAGAGTGGCGGGGGAGCACAGATACGCAGTATTTT.

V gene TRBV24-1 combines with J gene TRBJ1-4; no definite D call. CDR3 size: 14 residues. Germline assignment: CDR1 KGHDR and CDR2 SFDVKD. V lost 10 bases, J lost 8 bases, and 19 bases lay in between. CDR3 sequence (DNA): TGTGCCACGCCCGAGGTATTTAGAGGGGAAAAACTGTTTTTT. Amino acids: CATPEVFRGEKLFF.

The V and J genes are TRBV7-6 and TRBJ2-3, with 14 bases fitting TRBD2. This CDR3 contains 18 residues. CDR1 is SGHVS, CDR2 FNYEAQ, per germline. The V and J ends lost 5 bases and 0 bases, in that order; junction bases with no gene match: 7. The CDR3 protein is CASSPRTSGGPSTDTQYF. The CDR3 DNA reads TGTGCCAGCAGCCCCCGGACTAGCGGGGGGCCTAGCACAGATACGCAGTATTTT.

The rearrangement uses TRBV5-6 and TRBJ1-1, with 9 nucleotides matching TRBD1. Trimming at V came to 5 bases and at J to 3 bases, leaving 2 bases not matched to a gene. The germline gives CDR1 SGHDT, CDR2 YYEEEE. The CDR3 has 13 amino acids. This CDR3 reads CASRWTGDTEAFF. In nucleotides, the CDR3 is TGTGCCAGCAGATGGACAGGGGACACTGAAGCTTTCTTT.

CDR3 region: CATYQGRGGGSTDTQYF. The CDR3 DNA sequence: TGTGCCACCTACCAGGGGCGGGGGGGCGGAAGCACAGATACGCAGTATTTT. This chain links TRBV10-3 with TRBJ2-3; TRBD2 aligns across 9 bases. The germline V gene has CDR1 ENHRY and CDR2 SYGVKD. The CDR3 has 17 residues. V dropped 10 bases and J dropped 0; count of bases not matched to a gene: 14.

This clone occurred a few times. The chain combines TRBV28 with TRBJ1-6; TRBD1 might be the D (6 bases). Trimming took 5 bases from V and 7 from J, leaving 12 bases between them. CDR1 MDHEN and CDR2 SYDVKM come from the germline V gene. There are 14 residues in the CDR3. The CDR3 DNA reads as TGTGCCAGCAGTGTGGGGGGGCAAAATTCACCCCTCCACTTT. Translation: CASSVGGQNSPLHF.